These T cell receptor beta chains were read from a single sample in a study of shared clonotypes between healthy human individuals. This table comes from immunoSEQ multiplex PCR, and its TCRdb copy is limited to in-frame clones, with some not included. The sample holds roughly 490,000 clones; 70% to 80% are singletons and the top ten take over 9.5%. The sample taken for sequencing was PBMCs. All receptors come from a middle-aged woman in good health. Some clones in this sample may be carry-over from other donors' samples. CDR3s include the opening cysteine and the closing phenylalanine or tryptophan. The D gene is left open where the match is weak. Clone size is shown for a subset of rows, as once, few, many or a class of expanded clone.

d_call,j_call,v_call,clone_size,cdr3_aa,cdr3_nt
NA,TRBJ1-2,TRBV7-2,NA,CASSLESGSGLYGYTF,TGTGCCAGCAGCTTAGAATCAGGGTCGGGCCTTTATGGCTACACCTTC
NA,TRBJ1-4,TRBV4-1,few,CASSQEPTGVGGGNEKLFF,TGCGCCAGCAGCCAAGAACCAACGGGTGTGGGGGGAGGGAATGAAAAACTGTTTTTT
NA,TRBJ1-1,TRBV29-1,NA,CSAERQTNTEAFF,TGCAGCGCTGAAAGACAGACGAACACTGAAGCTTTCTTT
TRBD1,TRBJ1-2,TRBV29-1,NA,CSVLDRADYGYTF,TGCAGCGTTTTGGACAGGGCGGACTATGGCTACACCTTC
TRBD2,TRBJ2-5,TRBV7-9,NA,CASSLPSGRASQYF,TGTGCCAGCAGCTTACCTAGCGGGAGGGCGTCCCAGTACTTC
NA,TRBJ1-1,TRBV18,NA,CASSPGGQSKTEAFF,TGTGCCAGCTCACCAGGGGGACAAAGCAAGACTGAAGCTTTCTTT
NA,TRBJ1-2,TRBV27,NA,CASKGQGVDYGYTF,TGTGCCAGCAAAGGTCAAGGGGTAGATTATGGCTACACCTTC
NA,TRBJ1-5,TRBV6-1,NA,CASSPWGGYQPQHF,TGTGCCAGCAGTCCCTGGGGCGGGTATCAGCCCCAGCATTTT
TRBD2,TRBJ2-1,TRBV10-2,NA,CASRRGLAGPQQFF,TGCGCCAGCAGAAGGGGACTAGCGGGACCCCAGCAGTTCTTC
NA,TRBJ2-1,TRBV4-1,NA,CASSQEVASSYNEQFF,TGCGCCAGCAGCCAAGAGGTGGCGAGCTCCTACAATGAGCAGTTCTTC
NA,TRBJ1-2,TRBV30,once,CAGPPAATNYGYTF,TGTGCCGGCCCACCGGCAGCCACCAACTATGGCTACACCTTC